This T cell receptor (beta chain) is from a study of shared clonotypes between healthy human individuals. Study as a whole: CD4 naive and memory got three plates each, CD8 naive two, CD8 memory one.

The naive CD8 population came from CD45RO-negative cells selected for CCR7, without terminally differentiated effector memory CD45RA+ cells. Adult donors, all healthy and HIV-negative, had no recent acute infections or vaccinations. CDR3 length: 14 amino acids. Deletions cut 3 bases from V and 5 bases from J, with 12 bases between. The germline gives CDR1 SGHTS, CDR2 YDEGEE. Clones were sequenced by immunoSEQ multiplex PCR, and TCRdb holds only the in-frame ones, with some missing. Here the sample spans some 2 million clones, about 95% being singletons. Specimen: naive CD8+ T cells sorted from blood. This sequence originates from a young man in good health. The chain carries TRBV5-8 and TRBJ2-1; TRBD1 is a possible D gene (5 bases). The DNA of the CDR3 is TGTGCCAGCAGCTGGGGCGTAGTGAACAATGAGCAGTTCTTC. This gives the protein CASSWGVVNNEQFF.